This T cell receptor (beta chain) stems from a study of cytomegalovirus exposure and HLA in healthy donors. V lost 8 bases, J lost 2 bases, and 21 bases lay in between. The CDR3 length is 15 residues. The V gene's germline CDR1 is GTSNPN and CDR2 SVGIG (reference sequence). Use of 60 Vbeta and 13 Jbeta primers characterized the PCR. Sequencing was performed with immunoSEQ multiplex PCR; in TCRdb, only in-frame clones are kept and a portion is missing. Its clone listing holds some 60,000 clones. The chain joins TRBV30 to TRBJ2-5, with D maybe TRBD1 (8 bases). The sequence was collected from a man younger than 40 in good health and CMV-seropositive. The sequenced sample consisted of PBMCs. CDR3 sequence reads: CAGGATGGNQETQYF. The CDR3 coding sequence is TGTGCCGGGGGGGCAACAGGGGGAAATCAAGAGACCCAGTACTTC.